The clone carrying this TCR beta chain was found a few times. Its target is not known. These data belong to a study of liver allograft versus peripheral blood T cells. Study at large: Transplanted livers and recipients' peripheral blood had their T cell receptor repertoires compared.

Trimming removed 0 bases at V and 2 bases at J, with 7 bases between. The CDR3 is 14 residues long. Germline V gives CDR1 KGHSH, CDR2 LQKENI. TCRdb independently ran MiXCR on the reads; one entry per CDR3 protein. The data contain roughly 11,000 distinct CDR3 sequences, 23% of them singletons. Overall study results and limits: Repertoires of T cell receptors that resided inside liver allografts reportedly differed from those in peripheral blood.

The chain has TRBV18 and TRBJ2-5; D call uncertain. The TCR originated in a human patient who had a liver transplant. Some T cells could come from the graft donor. In nucleotides, the CDR3 is TGTGCCAGCTCACCACCGGCACAGCAAGAGACCCAGTACTTC. It encodes CASSPPAQQETQYF.